This T cell receptor (beta chain) was identified in a study of T cell responses to AZD1222 COVID-19 vaccine. Study-level points and caveats: Only 6 or 7 AZD1222 recipients tested seropositive at baseline. Most donors were white British, females outnumbered males, and clonal diversity was possibly underestimated. Unmutated variant regions reportedly attract nearly half of all spike-specific TCRs.

The CDR3 is 17 residues long. V lost 1 base and J 0 bases, leaving 15 bases between the germline ends. CDR1 and CDR2 from the germline V gene are LGHNT and FRNRAP. Pooling of second doses given at about 4 or about 12 weeks was done. This clone appeared once. Antigen: not known. Some clones are missing from TCRdb's copy, which holds only in-frame ones; the method was immunoSEQ multiplex PCR. Seen here are roughly 100,000 clones, about 90% observed once, and the top ten hold roughly 2.5%. The TCR was taken from an adult who received the AZD1222 COVID-19 vaccine. Sequences were derived from peripheral blood, sampled 28 days after the second AZD1222 dose. The gene calls are TRBV12-5 and TRBJ1-2, with a weak D call TRBD1 (6 bases). The DNA for the CDR3 is TGTGCTAGTGGTTTGGGACCCTACAGGGAAGCTAACTATGGCTACACCTTC. Protein: CASGLGPYREANYGYTF.